This T cell receptor (beta chain) was found in a study of spatial heterogeneity in lung cancer. TCRdb used MiXCR to reprocess the 5' RACE reads, holding one entry per CDR3 protein. The data show about 36,000 distinct CDR3 sequences, around 6.9% seen once. The time point denotes: blood at routine non-recurrence follow-up after resection. This clonotype was seen repeatedly, ten times or more. CDR3 size: 14 residues. The ends were cut back, 6 bases at V and 9 bases at J, with 19 bases in the middle. This sequence was found in a male donor with early-stage non-small cell lung cancer. Here the sequenced sample was PBMCs, taken at follow-up. The chain couples TRBV12-3 or TRBV12-4 to TRBJ2-3, with a tentative D call TRBD1 (7 bases). DNA of the CDR3: TGTGCCAGCAGGGGGACAAGGTCAGGGGGGACGCAGTATTTT. Amino acid sequence: CASRGTRSGGTQYF.